Below are 26 T cell receptor beta chains sequenced from a single sample in a study of cytomegalovirus exposure and HLA in healthy donors. Researchers ran the PCR with 60 Vbeta and 13 Jbeta primers. Method: immunoSEQ multiplex PCR; TCRdb's copy keeps in-frame clones and lacks some. The sample has roughly 34,000 clones, approximately 70% seen once. Sequenced: PBMCs. The source is a man aged 25-40 years in good health and CMV-seronegative.

The chain combines TRBV6-6 with TRBJ2-2, with 9 bases matching TRBD2. This CDR3 has 15 amino acids. Per germline, CDR1 MNHNY and CDR2 SVGAGI (reference sequence). The ends lost 6 bases at V and 8 bases at J; junction bases unmatched: 10. In DNA, the CDR3 is TGTGCCAGCAGGAATACCGGGACTAGCATAGGGGAGCTGTTTTTT. This codes for CASRNTGTSIGELFF.

The CDR3 DNA reads as TGCGCCAGCAGTCTCGAAGCATCCGGGACAGGGGATGGCTACACCTTC. Translation gives CASSLEASGTGDGYTF. This sequence joins TRBV5-1 and TRBJ1-2, with 10 positions matching TRBD1. There are 16 residues in the CDR3. V lost 5 bases to trimming and J lost 6 bases; unmatched junction nucleotides: 13. Germline CDR1 is SGHRS and CDR2 is YFSETQ.

This clone was seen a handful of times. The J gene is TRBJ2-1, the V gene TRBV29-1, with 10 bases lining up with TRBD1. Germline V gene data show CDR1 as SQVTM and CDR2 as ANQGSEA. This CDR3 comprises 14 residues. The junction had 5 bases not matched to a gene; V was cut back by 7 bases and J by 2 bases. The CDR3 nucleotides are TGCAGCGGGGGGGACAGGGGTCCCTACAATGAGCAGTTCTTC. This codes for CSGGDRGPYNEQFF.

V and J are TRBV11-2 and TRBJ2-7; 8 nucleotides align to TRBD2. Germline V gene data show CDR1 as SGHAT and CDR2 as FQNNGV. The CDR3 sequence is 16 residues long. V was clipped by 4 bases and J by 5 bases; unmatched bases: 13. The CDR3 sequence: CASSSTVRGGLNEQYF. The CDR3 DNA is TGTGCCAGCAGCTCCACCGTCCGGGGGGGCCTCAACGAGCAGTACTTC.

This clone turned up a few times. The chain recombines TRBV27 with TRBJ2-2, with D possibly being TRBD1 (6 bases). Germline V gives CDR1 MNHEY, CDR2 SMNVEV (reference sequence). There are 14 residues in the CDR3. V lost 6 bases and J 6 bases, leaving 14 bases between the germline ends. CDR3: CASRESNRAGELFF. CDR3 nucleotide sequence: TGTGCCAGCAGAGAATCTAACAGGGCCGGGGAGCTGTTTTTT.

This chain connects TRBV29-1 to TRBJ1-1; TRBD1 aligns across 7 bases. The V segment lost 6 bases and the J segment 3 bases; nucleotides outside the gene matches: 7. CDR3 size: 13 residues. From germline, CDR1 is SQVTM and CDR2 ANQGSEA. The chain's CDR3 is CSVAGGGDTEAFF. The CDR3 nucleotides are TGCAGCGTCGCAGGGGGTGGGGACACTGAAGCTTTCTTT.

The rearrangement uses TRBV18 and TRBJ2-5; D is unresolved. V lost 0 bases to trimming and J lost 2 bases, with 4 bases between them. Germline CDR1 KGHSH, CDR2 LQKENI. The CDR3 totals 13 residues. CDR3 coding DNA: TGTGCCAGCTCACCACCCGGTCAAGAGACCCAGTACTTC. Translated, it gives CASSPPGQETQYF.

Here the CDR3 reads CASSMSASDTIYF. DNA of the CDR3: TGTGCCAGTAGTATGTCAGCGAGCGACACCATATATTTT. The chain joins TRBV19 to TRBJ1-3; D is uncertain. CDR3 length: 13 amino acids. Trimming removed 3 bases from V and 8 bases from J, with 11 bases in between. From germline, CDR1 is LNHDA and CDR2 SQIVND (reference sequence).

The chain recombines TRBV20-1 with TRBJ1-1; D possibly corresponds to TRBD1 (5 bases). CDR1 and CDR2 from the germline V gene are DFQATT and SNEGSKA (reference sequence). The CDR3 consists of 11 residues. CDR3 nucleotides: TGCAGGGGGGGAGACCGGGGAGCAGCTTTCTTT. This codes for CRGGDRGAAFF.

The CDR3 DNA is TGCAGCGTTGAAAACCCAGGGGAGGCCAAAAACATTCAGTACTTC. This gives the protein CSVENPGEAKNIQYF. This chain links TRBV29-1 with TRBJ2-4; maybe TRBD1 (6 bases). V was pared by 2 bases and J by 1 base, with 12 bases between. Germline-derived CDR1 and CDR2 are SQVTM and ANQGSEA. The CDR3 loop spans 15 amino acids.

The rearrangement joins TRBV28 to TRBJ1-2, with 11 nucleotides matching TRBD1. Per germline, CDR1 MDHEN and CDR2 SYDVKM. V lost 6 bases to trimming and J lost 8 bases; unmatched junction nucleotides: 2. This CDR3 comprises 12 residues. The DNA of the CDR3 is TGTGCCAGCAGGGACAGGGGGCGCGGCTACACCTTC. This gives the protein CASRDRGRGYTF.

V and J are TRBV29-1 and TRBJ1-2; D remains unclear. The CDR3 sequence is 12 residues long. The ends were cut back, 4 bases at V and 8 bases at J, with 14 bases in the middle. Germline V gives CDR1 SQVTM, CDR2 ANQGSEA. DNA of the CDR3: TGCAGCGTTGCCGGGGATTATAACGGCTACACCTTC. Translation: CSVAGDYNGYTF.

This clone showed up just once. The chain combines TRBV19 with TRBJ2-2; D might be TRBD1 (5 bases). There are 14 residues in the CDR3. Trimming took 6 bases from V and 2 from J, leaving 10 bases between them. The germline CDR1 and CDR2 sequences are LNHDA and SQIVND (reference sequence). The CDR3 nucleotides read TGTGCCAGTAGCAAGGGGCCTAACACCGGGGAGCTGTTTTTT. Amino acids: CASSKGPNTGELFF. Full variable domain (missing parts from reference TRBV19 and TRBJ2-2): DGGITQSPKYLFRKEGQNVTLSCEQNLNHDAMYWYRQDPGQGLRLIYYSQIVNDFQKGDIAEGYSVSREKKESFPLTVTSAQKNPTAFYLCASSKGPNTGELFFGEGSRLTVL.

V and J are TRBV10-1 and TRBJ1-5; 8 bases line up with TRBD1. This CDR3 is built from 14 residues. CDR1 and CDR2 (germline): WNHNN, SYGVQD (reference sequence). J gave up 5 bases and V 7 bases, and 7 bases lay outside the gene matches. The CDR3 loop is CASIQGAADQPQHF. CDR3 nucleotide sequence: TGCGCCAGCATCCAGGGGGCGGCCGATCAGCCCCAGCATTTT.

The chain employs TRBV5-4 and TRBJ2-3, with D maybe TRBD2 (6 bases). The CDR3 length is 14 residues. V was clipped by 1 base and J by 4 bases, with 10 bases between them. Germline CDR1 is SGHNT and CDR2 is YYREEE (reference sequence). This chain's CDR3 is CASSLFTSPDTQYF. CDR3 bases: TGTGCCAGCAGCTTGTTTACTAGCCCAGATACGCAGTATTTT.

The CDR3 nucleotides read TGTGCCAGCAGCTCCACGGGACAGGGGGCTAACTATGGCTACACCTTC. This gives the protein CASSSTGQGANYGYTF. This chain joins TRBV13 and TRBJ1-2; 11 nucleotides line up with TRBD1. V lost 4 bases, J lost 0 bases, and 4 bases stayed unmatched. The CDR3 totals 16 residues. CDR1 PRHDT and CDR2 FYEKMQ come from the germline V gene (reference sequence).

The chain carries TRBV29-1 and TRBJ2-1; 10 bases align to TRBD2. This CDR3 spans 15 amino acids. Looked up from germline, CDR1 is SQVTM and CDR2 is ANQGSEA. With V trimmed by 3 bases and J by 8 bases, 10 bases remained unmatched. The CDR3 DNA follows: TGCAGCGTTGATATTCGAGCGGGAGGGAAGGATGAGCAGTTCTTC. This codes for CSVDIRAGGKDEQFF.

This clone was counted a few times. This chain links TRBV7-9 with TRBJ1-3; TRBD1 might be the D (6 bases). This CDR3 spans 17 amino acids. Germline V gene data show CDR1 as SEHNR and CDR2 as FQNEAQ (reference sequence). Trimming removed 5 bases from V and 2 bases from J, with 19 bases in between. The CDR3 here is CASSPFSGTPAGNTIYF. The CDR3 region has the DNA TGTGCCAGCAGCCCTTTTTCCGGGACACCGGCTGGAAACACCATATATTTT.

This chain connects TRBV10-2 to TRBJ2-1, with 14 bases that match TRBD2. After removal of 7 bases from V and 7 bases from J, the junction contained 9 bases not matched to a gene. The germline V gene has CDR1 WSHSY and CDR2 SAAADI. CDR3 size: 16 residues. In DNA, the CDR3 is TGCGCCAGCACCGGGACAGGGACTAGCGGGAGTAATGAGCAGTTCTTC. It yields the protein CASTGTGTSGSNEQFF.

This rearrangement joins TRBV2 to TRBJ1-1; D is uncertain. CDR1 and CDR2 (germline): SNHLY, FYNNEI. This CDR3 contains 14 residues. V was pared by 6 bases and J by 3 bases, with 14 bases between. The CDR3 bases are TGTGCCAGCAGAGAGATGGAGGAGTACACTGAAGCTTTCTTT. This sequence encodes CASREMEEYTEAFF.

The chain couples TRBV4-2 to TRBJ1-4, with TRBD1 as a possible D gene (6 bases). This CDR3 is 18 amino acids long. V was trimmed by 4 bases and J by 5 bases, leaving 23 bases between them. CDR1 and CDR2 from the germline V gene are LGHNA and YNFKEQ. The CDR3, as DNA: TGTGCCAGCAGCCGACAGTCCCGGGACATAGATTGGAATGAAAAACTGTTTTTT. This translates into CASSRQSRDIDWNEKLFF.

This chain uses TRBV5-4 with TRBJ2-6; 9 nucleotides agree with TRBD1. Per germline, CDR1 SGHNT and CDR2 YYREEE (reference sequence). Trimming removed 3 bases from V and 0 bases from J; junction bases left unmatched: 4. The CDR3 extends over 17 amino acids. The CDR3 loop reads CASSWGQGLSGANVLTF. The CDR3, as DNA: TGTGCCAGCAGCTGGGGACAGGGCCTCTCTGGGGCCAACGTCCTGACTTTC.

This sequence joins TRBV7-6 and TRBJ2-2; TRBD1 matches 7 bases. The CDR3 length is 14 residues. Germline CDR1 and CDR2: SGHVS and FNYEAQ. V lost 5 bases to trimming and J lost 7 bases; unmatched junction nucleotides: 7. CDR3 nucleotide sequence: TGTGCCAGCAGCCCGGGACAGATGGGCGGGGAGCTGTTTTTT. Translated, it gives CASSPGQMGGELFF.

This chain connects TRBV2 to TRBJ2-7, with a possible D match to TRBD2 (6 bases). Germline values: CDR1 SNHLY, CDR2 FYNNEI. The V and J ends lost 2 bases and 7 bases respectively, with 15 bases between them. The CDR3 sequence is 14 residues long. The CDR3: CASSEFGGPREQYF. CDR3 sequence (DNA): TGTGCCAGCAGTGAATTCGGGGGTCCTAGGGAGCAGTACTTC.

The V call is TRBV28, the J call TRBJ2-2; 8 bases are shared with TRBD1. Germline V gene data show CDR1 as MDHEN and CDR2 as SYDVKM. This CDR3 is 17 amino acids long. The V segment lost 8 bases and the J segment 3 bases; nucleotides outside the gene matches: 14. The CDR3 nucleotides are TGTGCCAGCCGCCATCCTAGACAGGGGTATGACACCGGGGAGCTGTTTTTT. Translated, it gives CASRHPRQGYDTGELFF.

This sequence joins TRBV10-1 and TRBJ2-5, with 11 bases aligning to TRBD1. The end of the DNA fits TRBJ2-7 better, so the J call may be wrong. This CDR3 contains 16 residues. Germline V lookup: CDR1 WNHNN, CDR2 SYGVQD (reference sequence). The CDR3 nucleotides are TGCGCCAGCAGTGAACTAGTAGGGACAGGGGGCTACGAGCAGTACTTC. Protein: CASSELVGTGGYEQYF.